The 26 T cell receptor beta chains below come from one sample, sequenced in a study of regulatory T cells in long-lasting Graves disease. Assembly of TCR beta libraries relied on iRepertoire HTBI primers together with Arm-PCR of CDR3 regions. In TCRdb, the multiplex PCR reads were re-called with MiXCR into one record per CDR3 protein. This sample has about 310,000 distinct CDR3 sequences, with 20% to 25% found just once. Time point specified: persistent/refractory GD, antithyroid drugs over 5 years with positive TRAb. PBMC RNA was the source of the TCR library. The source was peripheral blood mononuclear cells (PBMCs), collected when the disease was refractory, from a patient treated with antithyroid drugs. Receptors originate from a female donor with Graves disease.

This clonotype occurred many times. The CDR3 bases are TGTGCCAGCAGCTCCCCTCCCAGGACAGGAGTGACCTACGAGCAGTACTTC. Its translation is CASSSPPRTGVTYEQYF. V usage is TRBV7-8 and J usage is TRBJ2-7; 7 nucleotides agree with TRBD1. The CDR3 is 17 residues long. Germline CDR1 SGHVS, CDR2 FQNEAQ. The V and J ends lost 4 bases and 2 bases, in that order; junction bases with no gene match: 14.

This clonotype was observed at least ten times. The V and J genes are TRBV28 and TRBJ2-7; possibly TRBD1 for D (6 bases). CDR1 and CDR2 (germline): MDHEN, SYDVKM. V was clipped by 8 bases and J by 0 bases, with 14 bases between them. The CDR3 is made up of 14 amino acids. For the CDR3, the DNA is TGTGCCAGCGCCCGGGACACCGGCTCCTACGAGCAGTACTTC. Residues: CASARDTGSYEQYF.

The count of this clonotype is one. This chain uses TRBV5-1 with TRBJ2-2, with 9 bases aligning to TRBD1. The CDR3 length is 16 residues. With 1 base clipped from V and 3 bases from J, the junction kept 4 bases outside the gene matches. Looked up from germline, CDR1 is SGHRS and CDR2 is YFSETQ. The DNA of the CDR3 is TGCGCCAGCAGCTTGACAGGGGGCCGGGACACCGGGGAGCTGTTTTTT. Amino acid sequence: CASSLTGGRDTGELFF.

CDR3 protein: CASSEGLGTGNTIYF. As DNA, the CDR3 is TGTGCCAGCAGCGAGGGGTTGGGCACTGGAAACACCATATATTTT. The gene calls are TRBV7-2 and TRBJ1-3, with D possibly TRBD1 on 5 matching bases. The length of the CDR3 is 15 residues. The V gene's germline CDR1 is SGHTA and CDR2 FQGNSA. V lost 5 bases and J 2 bases, leaving 13 bases between the germline ends.

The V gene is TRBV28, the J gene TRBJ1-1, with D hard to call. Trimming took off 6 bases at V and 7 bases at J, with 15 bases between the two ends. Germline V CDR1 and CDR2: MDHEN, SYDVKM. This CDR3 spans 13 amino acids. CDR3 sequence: CASRPHPLIEAFF. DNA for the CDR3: TGTGCCAGCAGACCTCACCCTCTCATTGAAGCTTTCTTT. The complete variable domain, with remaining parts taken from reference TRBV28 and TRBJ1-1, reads DVKVTQSSRYLVKRTGEKVFLECVQDMDHENMFWYRQDPGLGLRLIYFSYDVKMKEKGDIPEGYSVSREKKERFSLILESASTNQTSMYLCASRPHPLIEAFFGQGTRLTVV.

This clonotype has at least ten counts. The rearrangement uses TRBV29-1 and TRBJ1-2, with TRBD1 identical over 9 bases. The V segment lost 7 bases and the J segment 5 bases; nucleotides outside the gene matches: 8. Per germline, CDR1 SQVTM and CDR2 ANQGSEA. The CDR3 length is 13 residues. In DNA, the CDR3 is TGCAGCGCTCTGACAGGGGGTGCTTATGGCTACACCTTC. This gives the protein CSALTGGAYGYTF. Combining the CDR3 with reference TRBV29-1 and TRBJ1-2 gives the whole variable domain SAVISQKPSRDICQRGTSLTIQCQVDSQVTMMFWYRQQPGQSLTLIATANQGSEATYESGFVIDKFPISRPNLTFSTLTVSNMSPEDSSIYLCSALTGGAYGYTFGSGTRLTVV.

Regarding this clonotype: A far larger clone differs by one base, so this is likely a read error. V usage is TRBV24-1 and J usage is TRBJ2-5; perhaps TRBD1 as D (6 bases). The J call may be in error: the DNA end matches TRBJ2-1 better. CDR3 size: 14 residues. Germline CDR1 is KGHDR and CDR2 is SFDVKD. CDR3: CVTGPGAGYGEQFF. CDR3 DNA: TGTGTCACCGGACCAGGGGCAGGGTATGGTGAGCAGTTCTTC.

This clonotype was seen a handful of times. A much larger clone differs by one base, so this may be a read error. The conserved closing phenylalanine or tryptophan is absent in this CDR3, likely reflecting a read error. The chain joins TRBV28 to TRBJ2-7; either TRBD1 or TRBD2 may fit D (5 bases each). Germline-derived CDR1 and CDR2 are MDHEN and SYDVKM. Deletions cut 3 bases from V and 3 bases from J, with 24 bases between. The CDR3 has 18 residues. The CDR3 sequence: CASSFRGSRSLLNYEQYL. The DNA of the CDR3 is TGTGCCAGCAGTTTTCGGGGCAGCCGGTCTCTTTTAAACTACGAGCAGTACCTC.

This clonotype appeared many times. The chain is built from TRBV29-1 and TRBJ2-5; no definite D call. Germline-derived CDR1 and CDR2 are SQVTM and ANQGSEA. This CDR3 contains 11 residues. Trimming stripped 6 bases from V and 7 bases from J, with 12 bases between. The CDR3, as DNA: TGCAGCGTAGACTTTCTACGGACCCAGTACTTC. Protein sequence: CSVDFLRTQYF.

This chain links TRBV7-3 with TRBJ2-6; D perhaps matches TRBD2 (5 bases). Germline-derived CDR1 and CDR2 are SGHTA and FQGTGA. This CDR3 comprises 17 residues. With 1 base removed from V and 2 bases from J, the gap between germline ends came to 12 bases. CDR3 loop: CASSLSERAAGANVLTF. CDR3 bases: TGTGCCAGCAGCTTAAGCGAGAGGGCCGCTGGGGCCAACGTCCTGACTTTC.

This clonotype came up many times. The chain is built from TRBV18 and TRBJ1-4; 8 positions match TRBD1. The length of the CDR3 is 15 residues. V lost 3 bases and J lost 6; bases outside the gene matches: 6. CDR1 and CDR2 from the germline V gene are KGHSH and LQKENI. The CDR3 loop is CASSPAGTGDEKLFF. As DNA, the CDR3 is TGTGCCAGCTCACCCGCCGGGACAGGTGATGAAAAACTGTTTTTT.

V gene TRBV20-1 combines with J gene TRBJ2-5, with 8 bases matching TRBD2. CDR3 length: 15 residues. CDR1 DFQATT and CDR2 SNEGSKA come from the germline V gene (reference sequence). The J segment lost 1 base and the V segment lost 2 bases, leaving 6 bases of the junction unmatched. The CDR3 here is CSARNYLAGQETQYF. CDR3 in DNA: TGCAGTGCTAGAAACTACCTAGCGGGCCAAGAGACCCAGTACTTC.

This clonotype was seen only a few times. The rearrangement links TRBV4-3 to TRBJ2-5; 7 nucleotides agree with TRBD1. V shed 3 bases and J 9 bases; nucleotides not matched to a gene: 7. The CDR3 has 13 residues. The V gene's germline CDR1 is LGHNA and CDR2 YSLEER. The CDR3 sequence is CASSQGQRKAQYF. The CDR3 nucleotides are TGCGCCAGCAGCCAGGGACAGCGCAAGGCCCAGTACTTC.

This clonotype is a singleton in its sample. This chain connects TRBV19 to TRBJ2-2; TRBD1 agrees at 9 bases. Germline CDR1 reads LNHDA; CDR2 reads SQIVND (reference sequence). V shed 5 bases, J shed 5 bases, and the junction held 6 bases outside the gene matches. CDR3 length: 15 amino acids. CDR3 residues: CASSFRDRATGELFF. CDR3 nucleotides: TGTGCCAGTAGTTTCCGGGACAGGGCGACCGGGGAGCTGTTTTTT.

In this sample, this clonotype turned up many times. CDR3: CASSPDSYSYEQYF. In DNA, the CDR3 is TGTGCCAGCAGCCCAGACAGTTATTCCTACGAGCAGTACTTC. This rearrangement joins TRBV5-5 to TRBJ2-7; TRBD1 is a possible D gene (5 bases). CDR1 is SGHKS, CDR2 YYEKEE, per germline (reference sequence). The CDR3 consists of 14 residues. Trimming took off 4 bases at V and 1 base at J, with 12 bases between the two ends.

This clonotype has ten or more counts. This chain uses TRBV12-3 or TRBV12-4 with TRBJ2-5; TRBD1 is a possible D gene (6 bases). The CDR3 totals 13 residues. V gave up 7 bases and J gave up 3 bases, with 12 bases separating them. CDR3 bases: TGTGCCAGCACCGTAGGACAGAAAGAGACCCAGTACTTC. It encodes CASTVGQKETQYF.

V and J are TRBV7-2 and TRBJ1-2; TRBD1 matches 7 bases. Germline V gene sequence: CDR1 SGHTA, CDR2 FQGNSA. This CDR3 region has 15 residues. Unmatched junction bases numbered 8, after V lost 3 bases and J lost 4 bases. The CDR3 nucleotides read TGTGCCAGCAGCTTCGAAACAGGGGTCGGCTATGGCTACACCTTC. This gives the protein CASSFETGVGYGYTF. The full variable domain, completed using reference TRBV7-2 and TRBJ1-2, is GAGVSQSPSNKVTEKGKDVELRCDPISGHTALYWYRQSLGQGLEFLIYFQGNSAPDKSGLPSDRFSAERTGGSVSTLTIQRTQQEDSAVYLCASSFETGVGYGYTFGSGTRLTVV.

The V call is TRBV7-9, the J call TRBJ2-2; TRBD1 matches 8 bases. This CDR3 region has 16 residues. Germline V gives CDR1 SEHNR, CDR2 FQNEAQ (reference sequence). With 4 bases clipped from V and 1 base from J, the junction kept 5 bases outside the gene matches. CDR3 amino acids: CASSSSGTGNTGELFF. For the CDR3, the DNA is TGTGCCAGCAGCTCGTCCGGGACAGGGAACACCGGGGAGCTGTTTTTT.

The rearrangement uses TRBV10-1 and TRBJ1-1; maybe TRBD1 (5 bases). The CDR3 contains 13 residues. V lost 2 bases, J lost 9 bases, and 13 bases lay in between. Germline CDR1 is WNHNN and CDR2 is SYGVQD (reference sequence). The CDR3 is CASSEPSGAQAFF. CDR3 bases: TGCGCCAGCAGTGAGCCGTCTGGGGCTCAAGCTTTCTTT.

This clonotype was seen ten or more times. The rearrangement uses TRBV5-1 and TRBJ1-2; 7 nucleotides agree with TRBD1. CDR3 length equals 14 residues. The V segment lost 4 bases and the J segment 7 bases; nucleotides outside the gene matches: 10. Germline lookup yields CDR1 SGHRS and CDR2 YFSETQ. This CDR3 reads CASSAATTGLGYTF. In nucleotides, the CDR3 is TGCGCCAGCAGCGCCGCCACGACAGGGCTTGGCTACACCTTC.

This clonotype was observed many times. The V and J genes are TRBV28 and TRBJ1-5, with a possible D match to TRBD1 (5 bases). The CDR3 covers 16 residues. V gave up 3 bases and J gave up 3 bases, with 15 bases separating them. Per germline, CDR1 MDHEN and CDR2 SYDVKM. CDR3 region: CASSFYPDSNNQPQHF. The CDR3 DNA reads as TGTGCCAGCAGTTTTTACCCAGACAGCAACAATCAGCCCCAGCATTTT.

The CDR3 is CASSHTGGGYEQYF. The CDR3, as DNA: TGTGCCAGCAGCCATACAGGGGGTGGCTACGAGCAGTACTTC. The rearrangement uses TRBV7-9 and TRBJ2-7; 8 nucleotides agree with TRBD1. V dropped 5 bases and J dropped 3; count of bases not matched to a gene: 6. This CDR3 region has 14 residues. Per germline, CDR1 SEHNR and CDR2 FQNEAQ (reference sequence). Together with reference TRBV7-9 and TRBJ2-7, the CDR3 gives the full variable domain: DTGVSQNPRHKITKRGQNVTFRCDPISEHNRLYWYRQTLGQGPEFLTYFQNEAQLEKSRLLSDRFSAERPKGSFSTLEIQRTEQGDSAMYLCASSHTGGGYEQYFGPGTRLTVT.

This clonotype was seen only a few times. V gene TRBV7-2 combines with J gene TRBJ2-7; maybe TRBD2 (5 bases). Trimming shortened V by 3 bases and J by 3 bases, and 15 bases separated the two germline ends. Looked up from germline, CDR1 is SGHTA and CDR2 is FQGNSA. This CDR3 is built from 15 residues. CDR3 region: CASSFDPGTNYEQYF. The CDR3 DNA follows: TGTGCCAGCAGCTTTGACCCGGGAACCAACTACGAGCAGTACTTC.

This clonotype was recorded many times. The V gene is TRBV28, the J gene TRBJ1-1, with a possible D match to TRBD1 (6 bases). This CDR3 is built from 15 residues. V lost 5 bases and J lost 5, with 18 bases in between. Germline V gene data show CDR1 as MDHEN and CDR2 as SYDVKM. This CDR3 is CASSPPLGAHTEAFF. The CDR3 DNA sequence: TGTGCCAGCAGTCCGCCTTTGGGGGCGCATACTGAAGCTTTCTTT.

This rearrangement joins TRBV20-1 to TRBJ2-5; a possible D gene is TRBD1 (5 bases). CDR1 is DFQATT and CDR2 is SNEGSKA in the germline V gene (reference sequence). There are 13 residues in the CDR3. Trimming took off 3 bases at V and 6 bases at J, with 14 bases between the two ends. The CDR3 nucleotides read TGCAGTGCTAGCGGCCAGGGTGGGAAGACCCAGTACTTC. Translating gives CSASGQGGKTQYF.

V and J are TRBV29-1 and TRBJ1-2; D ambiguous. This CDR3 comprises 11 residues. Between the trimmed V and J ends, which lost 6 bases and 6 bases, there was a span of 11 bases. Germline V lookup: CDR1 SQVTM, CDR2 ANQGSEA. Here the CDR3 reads CSVAAIHGYTF. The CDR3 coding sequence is TGCAGCGTGGCGGCAATCCATGGCTACACCTTC.